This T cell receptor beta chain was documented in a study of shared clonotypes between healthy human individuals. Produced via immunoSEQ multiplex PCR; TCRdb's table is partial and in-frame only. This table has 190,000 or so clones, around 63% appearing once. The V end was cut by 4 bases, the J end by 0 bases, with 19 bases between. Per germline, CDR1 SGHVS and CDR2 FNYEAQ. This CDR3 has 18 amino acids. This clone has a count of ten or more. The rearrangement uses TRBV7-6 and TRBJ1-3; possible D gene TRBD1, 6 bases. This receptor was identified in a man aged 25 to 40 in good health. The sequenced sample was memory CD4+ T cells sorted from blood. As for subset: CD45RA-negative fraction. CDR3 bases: TGTGCCAGCAGCTCAACCCAGGGGACACCCGTCTCTGGAAACACCATATATTTT. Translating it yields CASSSTQGTPVSGNTIYF.